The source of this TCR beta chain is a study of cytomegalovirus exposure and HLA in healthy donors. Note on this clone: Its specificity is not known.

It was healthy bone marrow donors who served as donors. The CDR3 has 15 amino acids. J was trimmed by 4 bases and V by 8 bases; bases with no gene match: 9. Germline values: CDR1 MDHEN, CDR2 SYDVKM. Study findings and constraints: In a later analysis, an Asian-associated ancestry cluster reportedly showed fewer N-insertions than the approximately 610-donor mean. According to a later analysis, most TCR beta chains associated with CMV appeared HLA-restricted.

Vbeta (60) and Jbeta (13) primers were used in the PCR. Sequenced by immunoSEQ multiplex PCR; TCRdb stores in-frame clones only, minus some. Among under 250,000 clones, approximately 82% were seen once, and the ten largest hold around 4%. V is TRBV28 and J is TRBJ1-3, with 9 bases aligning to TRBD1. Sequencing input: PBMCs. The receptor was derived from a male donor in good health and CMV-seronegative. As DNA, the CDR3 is TGTGCCAGCTCGTCAGGGGGGACAGGGGGAAACACCATATATTTT. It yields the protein CASSSGGTGGNTIYF.